This entry lists 5 T cell receptor beta chains sequenced from one sample in a study of T cells after yellow fever vaccination. Each CDR3 protein is one row after TCRdb ran MiXCR on the 5' RACE reads. The table lists about 58,000 distinct CDR3 sequences, approximately 6.1% of them singletons. Sequenced here: PBMCs, either bulk or a sorted T-cell subset (CD4+, CD8+, memory, or dextramer-sorted; not recorded which), sampled on the day of the yellow fever booster vaccination. Source of these receptors: a man between 18 and 29 years old who received the YFV17D yellow fever vaccine.

This chain connects TRBV7-3 to TRBJ2-5; TRBD2 aligns across 14 bases. CDR3 length equals 15 residues. V gave up 4 bases and J gave up 3 bases; unmatched junction bases: 1. Per the germline V gene, CDR1 is SGHTA and CDR2 is FQGTGA. The CDR3, as DNA: TGTGCCAGCAGCTCGGGACTAGCGGGGGAAGAGACCCAGTACTTC. Translating it yields CASSSGLAGEETQYF.

This clonotype was observed at least ten times. The V call is TRBV7-9, the J call TRBJ1-2; 7 bases are shared with TRBD1. Germline CDR1 reads SEHNR; CDR2 reads FQNEAQ (reference sequence). Trimming removed 5 bases from V and 3 bases from J; junction bases left unmatched: 9. This CDR3 is built from 15 residues. Here the CDR3 DNA reads TGTGCCAGCAGCCCCACGACAGGGTCTGACTATGGCTACACCTTC. Its protein product is CASSPTTGSDYGYTF.

This clonotype was seen at least ten times. The J gene is TRBJ2-5, the V gene TRBV12-3 or TRBV12-4; either TRBD1 or TRBD2 may supply D (5 bases each). CDR3 size: 14 residues. Trimming cost V 6 bases and J 1 base, with 12 bases left between them. This chain's CDR3 is CASRGTGTQETQYF. In DNA, the CDR3 is TGTGCCAGCAGAGGTACCGGGACCCAAGAGACCCAGTACTTC.

J is TRBJ2-3 and V is TRBV29-1, with 8 bases fitting TRBD2. The CDR3 has 17 amino acids. Germline trimming cut 3 bases from V and 0 bases from J; bases unmatched to any gene: 11. Per germline, CDR1 SQVTM and CDR2 ANQGSEA. In DNA, the CDR3 is TGCAGCGTTGACCCGCGGGAGGTAGCCTCTAGCACAGATACGCAGTATTTT. This sequence encodes CSVDPREVASSTDTQYF.

This clonotype was seen more than once but under ten times. The chain recombines TRBV7-3 with TRBJ2-3, with 7 bases matching TRBD2. From germline, CDR1 is SGHTA and CDR2 FQGTGA. The CDR3 has 16 residues. The ends lost 6 bases at V and 3 bases at J; junction bases unmatched: 12. The CDR3 is CASSPGGRGETDTQYF. DNA of the CDR3: TGTGCCAGCAGTCCTGGGGGTCGGGGGGAGACAGATACGCAGTATTTT.